Below, 23 T cell receptor beta chains from the same sample are listed, as sequenced in a study of spatial heterogeneity in lung cancer. General observations from the study: One measure, the expanded intratumoral alpha and beta TCR count, tracked tumor mutation counts.

Which antigens these TCRs recognize remains unknown. Documented time point: sample taken at primary tumor resection. TCRdb re-called the 5' RACE reads through MiXCR, storing one row per CDR3 protein. This sample carries 1,100 or so distinct CDR3 sequences, almost 30% of them seen once, and the ten largest clones take around 21%. The sample in question was lung tumor tissue, obtained at surgery. Every receptor here comes from a male donor with early-stage non-small cell lung cancer.

The chain couples TRBV20-1 to TRBJ2-7, with D possibly being TRBD2 (5 bases). Trimming removed 5 bases at V and 5 bases at J, with 16 bases between. The CDR3 loop spans 13 amino acids. Germline values: CDR1 DFQATT, CDR2 SNEGSKA (reference sequence). The CDR3 region is CSAQIAFGDEQYF. The CDR3 DNA sequence: TGCAGTGCTCAGATAGCGTTCGGAGACGAGCAGTACTTC.

This rearrangement joins TRBV5-6 to TRBJ2-1; D might be TRBD2 (7 bases). The CDR3 runs to 15 residues. In germline, CDR1 is SGHDT, CDR2 YYEEEE. V was cut by 4 bases and J by 7 bases, with 18 bases left in between. In nucleotides, the CDR3 is TGTGCCAGCAGCGGGGGGGCTAGGAACCTGAATGAGCAGTTCTTC. Amino acids: CASSGGARNLNEQFF.

This rearrangement joins TRBV5-1 to TRBJ1-1; D gene uncertain. Trimming cost V 0 bases and J 0 bases, with 9 bases left between them. The length of the CDR3 is 15 residues. The V gene's germline CDR1 is SGHRS and CDR2 YFSETQ. The CDR3, as DNA: TGCGCCAGCAGCTTGGAGGCAACCATGAACACTGAAGCTTTCTTT. It codes for CASSLEATMNTEAFF.

The chain carries TRBV13 and TRBJ1-5; no clear D. Germline V gene lookup returns CDR1 PRHDT and CDR2 FYEKMQ (reference sequence). The CDR3 contains 16 residues. V was trimmed by 3 bases and J by 4 bases, leaving 16 bases between them. The CDR3 DNA is TGTGCCAGCAGCTTGGGGAGGGCCCAATGGAATCAGCCCCAGCATTTT. As protein: CASSLGRAQWNQPQHF.

This clonotype has only a few counts. The CDR3 is CASSLRTGGEGEQYF. DNA for the CDR3: TGTGCCAGCAGTTTAAGGACAGGGGGCGAAGGCGAGCAGTACTTC. The rearrangement uses TRBV12-3 or TRBV12-4 and TRBJ2-7, with TRBD1 matching over 11 bases. There are 15 residues in the CDR3. V gave up 2 bases and J gave up 6 bases; unmatched junction bases: 6.

The rearrangement uses TRBV20-1 and TRBJ2-7; no reliable D call. Trimming left V 5 bases short and J 0 bases short, with 5 bases between. CDR1 and CDR2 from the germline V gene are DFQATT and SNEGSKA (reference sequence). The CDR3 totals 11 residues. CDR3 amino acids: CSASGSYEQYF. The CDR3 region has the DNA TGCAGTGCTTCGGGCTCCTACGAGCAGTACTTC.

Sample share makes this clonotype large (0.1 to 1%). The genes are TRBV19 and TRBJ1-2; D possibly corresponds to TRBD1 (6 bases). The CDR3 runs 14 residues. CDR1 is LNHDA and CDR2 is SQIVND in the germline V gene (reference sequence). V lost 7 bases, J lost 4 bases, and 16 bases lay in between. The CDR3 loop reads CASNRDLASYGYTF. The DNA of the CDR3 is TGTGCCAGTAACAGGGATCTGGCGAGCTATGGCTACACCTTC. Complete variable domain (other parts from reference TRBV19 and TRBJ1-2): DGGITQSPKYLFRKEGQNVTLSCEQNLNHDAMYWYRQDPGQGLRLIYYSQIVNDFQKGDIAEGYSVSREKKESFPLTVTSAQKNPTAFYLCASNRDLASYGYTFGSGTRLTVV.

There are a few counts of this clonotype. In DNA form, the CDR3 reads TGTGCCAGCAGCTTAAGTTATGGGGACTACCGCTCCTACGAGCAGTACTTC. Translated, it gives CASSLSYGDYRSYEQYF. The chain links TRBV11-2 to TRBJ2-7; TRBD2 agrees at 7 bases. This CDR3 has 17 amino acids. J gave up 0 bases and V 2 bases, and 10 bases lay outside the gene matches. CDR1 and CDR2 from the germline V gene are SGHAT and FQNNGV.

This clonotype ranks as large. The chain has TRBV19 and TRBJ1-5, with 8 bases identical to TRBD1. Germline loops: CDR1 LNHDA, CDR2 SQIVND (reference sequence). Trimming at V came to 5 bases and at J to 2 bases, leaving 2 bases not matched to a gene. CDR3 length equals 14 residues. The CDR3 loop is CASSQGARNQPQHF. DNA for the CDR3: TGTGCCAGTAGTCAGGGGGCTCGCAATCAGCCCCAGCATTTT.

The chain couples TRBV7-9 to TRBJ1-1; no definite D call. This CDR3 is built from 15 residues. The V end was cut by 5 bases, the J end by 1 base, with 14 bases between. Germline V CDR1 and CDR2: SEHNR, FQNEAQ (reference sequence). The chain's CDR3 is CASSPPNRENTEAFF. Here the CDR3 DNA reads TGTGCCAGCAGCCCCCCTAACCGCGAGAACACTGAAGCTTTCTTT.

The chain couples TRBV7-2 to TRBJ2-1, with TRBD2 matching over 12 bases. With 2 bases clipped from V and 9 bases from J, the junction kept 5 bases outside the gene matches. The germline V gene has CDR1 SGHTA and CDR2 FQGNSA. This CDR3 region has 15 residues. The CDR3 sequence: CASSLTSGRWSEQFF. The CDR3 coding sequence is TGTGCCAGCAGCTTAACTAGCGGGAGGTGGAGTGAGCAGTTCTTC.

V usage is TRBV7-8 and J usage is TRBJ1-2; the D is unclear. CDR1 SGHVS and CDR2 FQNEAQ come from the germline V gene. The germline V and J ends were trimmed by 1 base and 7 bases, with 10 bases remaining between them. The CDR3 sequence is 13 residues long. Here the CDR3 reads CASSLEVRAGYTF. CDR3 DNA sequence: TGTGCCAGCAGCTTAGAGGTGCGGGCTGGCTACACCTTC.

The V and J genes are TRBV12-3 or TRBV12-4 and TRBJ2-7; 11 nucleotides line up with TRBD1. Trimming took 6 bases from V and 7 from J; bases not matched to a gene: 11. This CDR3 region has 15 residues. CDR3 region: CASSFRTGGLEEQYF. Written as DNA, the CDR3 is TGTGCCAGCAGCTTTCGGACAGGGGGCCTGGAAGAGCAGTACTTC.

Concerning this clonotype: Being one base from a much bigger clone, this may be a read error. The rearrangement uses TRBV5-1 and TRBJ2-5; D is tentatively TRBD1 or TRBD2 (5 bases each). The germline V gene has CDR1 SGHRS and CDR2 YFSETQ. The CDR3 is 13 amino acids. Trimming removed 1 base from V and 7 bases from J, with 11 bases in between. CDR3 residues: CASSLLGDGTQYF. The DNA for the CDR3 is TGCGCCAGCAGCTTGCTGGGGGACGGGACCCAGTACTTC.

The table lists this clonotype with a few counts. The J gene is TRBJ2-3, the V gene TRBV7-2; TRBD2 matches 8 bases. This CDR3 is 16 amino acids long. The ends lost 4 bases at V and 3 bases at J; junction bases unmatched: 9. CDR1 is SGHTA and CDR2 is FQGNSA in the germline V gene. The CDR3 nucleotides read TGTGCCAGCAGCTCAAAAAGACTAGCGCCGACAGATACGCAGTATTTT. Protein: CASSSKRLAPTDTQYF.

A word on this clonotype: A junction boundary mismatches the germline segment, possibly from a read error. CDR3 residues: CASFSTGNTFTGELFF. The CDR3, as DNA: TGTGCCAGCTTCTCGACCGGGAACACCTTCACCGGGGAGCTCTTTTTT. The chain links TRBV28 to TRBJ2-2, with TRBD2 as a possible D gene (5 bases). The CDR3 sequence is 16 residues long. The V gene's germline CDR1 is MDHEN and CDR2 SYDVKM.

This clonotype is large in the sample. The chain couples TRBV3-1 to TRBJ1-6; D call uncertain. The CDR3 is 15 amino acids. Looked up from germline, CDR1 is LGHDT and CDR2 is YNNKEL (reference sequence). Deletions cut 4 bases from V and 6 bases from J, with 13 bases between. The CDR3 loop reads CASSRIGRSNSPLHF. Here the CDR3 DNA reads TGTGCCAGCAGCCGGATCGGGCGTTCTAATTCACCCCTCCACTTT.

This clonotype is large. The chain has TRBV19 and TRBJ2-3, with TRBD2 matching over 14 bases. CDR3 length equals 15 residues. V was clipped by 6 bases and J by 10 bases; unmatched bases: 9. The V gene's germline CDR1 is LNHDA and CDR2 SQIVND (reference sequence). The chain's CDR3 is CASSTGTSGSGAQYF. The CDR3 DNA sequence: TGTGCCAGTAGCACCGGGACTAGCGGGAGTGGAGCGCAGTATTTT.

This clonotype was recorded a few times. The V and J genes are TRBV12-3 or TRBV12-4 and TRBJ1-2, with TRBD1 as a possible D gene (5 bases). The CDR3 has 14 residues. The V end lost 6 bases, the J end lost 4 bases, and 15 bases lay between the germline ends. As DNA, the CDR3 is TGTGCCAGCAGCCCGACCGCAGGGACCTATGGCTACACCTTC. Protein sequence: CASSPTAGTYGYTF.

This clonotype was detected a few times. The chain has TRBV30 and TRBJ2-2; D gene ambiguous. CDR3 length: 14 residues. Per the germline V gene, CDR1 is GTSNPN and CDR2 is SVGIG (reference sequence). Deletions cut 0 bases from V and 2 bases from J, with 7 bases between. The chain's CDR3 is CAWSVWGNTGELFF. The CDR3 DNA reads as TGTGCCTGGAGTGTATGGGGTAACACCGGGGAGCTGTTTTTT.

This clonotype appeared a few times. The rearrangement uses TRBV6-2 or TRBV6-3 and TRBJ2-2; D gene ambiguous. CDR1 is MNHEY, CDR2 SVGEGT, per germline. V shed 1 base and J shed 1 base, with 4 bases lying between them. CDR3 size: 14 residues. CDR3 residues: CASSYWENTGELFF. The DNA for the CDR3 is TGTGCCAGCAGTTACTGGGAGAACACCGGGGAGCTGTTTTTT.

The chain couples TRBV5-6 to TRBJ2-7; the match to TRBD1 covers 8 bases. The junction had 1 base not matched to a gene; V was cut back by 2 bases and J by 3 bases. The CDR3 is 13 amino acids. Germline CDR1 reads SGHDT; CDR2 reads YYEEEE. This CDR3 is CASSLTGGYEQYF. CDR3 coding DNA: TGTGCCAGCAGCTTAACAGGGGGCTACGAGCAGTACTTC.

The chain employs TRBV9 and TRBJ2-7, with 9 bases lining up with TRBD1. Germline V gives CDR1 SGDLS, CDR2 YYNGEE. CDR3 length: 13 amino acids. Trimming took 3 bases from V and 2 from J; bases not matched to a gene: 0. CDR3 nucleotides: TGTGCCAGCAGCGGACAGGGGGCCTACGAGCAGTACTTC. Translated, it gives CASSGQGAYEQYF.